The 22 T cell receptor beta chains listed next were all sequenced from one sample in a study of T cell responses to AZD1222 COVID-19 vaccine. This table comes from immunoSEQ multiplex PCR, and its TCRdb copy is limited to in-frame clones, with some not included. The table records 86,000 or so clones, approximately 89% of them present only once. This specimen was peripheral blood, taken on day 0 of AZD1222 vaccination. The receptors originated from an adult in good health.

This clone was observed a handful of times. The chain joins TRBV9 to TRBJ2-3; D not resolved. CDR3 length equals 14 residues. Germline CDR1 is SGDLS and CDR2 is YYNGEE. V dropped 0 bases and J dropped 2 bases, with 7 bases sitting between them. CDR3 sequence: CASSVDHNTDTQYF. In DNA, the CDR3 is TGTGCCAGCAGCGTAGATCACAACACAGATACGCAGTATTTT.

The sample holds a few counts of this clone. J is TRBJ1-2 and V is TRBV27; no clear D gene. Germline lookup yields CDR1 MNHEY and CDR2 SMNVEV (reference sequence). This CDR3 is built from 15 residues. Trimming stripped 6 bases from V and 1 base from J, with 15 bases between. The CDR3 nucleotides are TGTGCCAGCAGGTCTGTAACTTCCGGTAACTATGGCTACACCTTC. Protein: CASRSVTSGNYGYTF.

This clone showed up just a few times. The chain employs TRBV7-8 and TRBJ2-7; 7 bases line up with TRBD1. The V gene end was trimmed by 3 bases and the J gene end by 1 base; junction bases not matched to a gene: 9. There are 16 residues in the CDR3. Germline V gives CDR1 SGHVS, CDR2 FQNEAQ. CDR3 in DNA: TGTGCCAGCAGCTTTGCTGGGACAGAGCTTTCCTACGAGCAGTACTTC. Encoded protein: CASSFAGTELSYEQYF.

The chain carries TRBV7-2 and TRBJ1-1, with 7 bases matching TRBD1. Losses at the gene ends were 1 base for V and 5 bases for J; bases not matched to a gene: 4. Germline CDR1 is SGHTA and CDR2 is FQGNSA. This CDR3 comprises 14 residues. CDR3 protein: CASSLDRGGTEAFF. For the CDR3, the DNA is TGTGCCAGCAGCTTAGACAGGGGAGGGACTGAAGCTTTCTTT.

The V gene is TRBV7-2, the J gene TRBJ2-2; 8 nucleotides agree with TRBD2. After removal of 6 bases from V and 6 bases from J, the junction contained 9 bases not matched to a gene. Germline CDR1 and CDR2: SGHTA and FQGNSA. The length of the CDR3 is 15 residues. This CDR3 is CASRLDSGRAGELFF. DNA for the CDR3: TGTGCCAGCAGACTAGACAGCGGGAGAGCCGGGGAGCTGTTTTTT. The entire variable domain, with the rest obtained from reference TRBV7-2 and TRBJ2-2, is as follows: GAGVSQSPSNKVTEKGKDVELRCDPISGHTALYWYRQSLGQGLEFLIYFQGNSAPDKSGLPSDRFSAERTGGSVSTLTIQRTQQEDSAVYLCASRLDSGRAGELFFGEGSRLTVL.

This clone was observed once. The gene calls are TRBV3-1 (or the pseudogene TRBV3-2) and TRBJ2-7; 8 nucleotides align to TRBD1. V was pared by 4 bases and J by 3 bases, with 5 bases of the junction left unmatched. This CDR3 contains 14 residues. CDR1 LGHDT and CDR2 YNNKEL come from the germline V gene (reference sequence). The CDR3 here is CASSPGQGGYEQYF. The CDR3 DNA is TGTGCCAGCAGCCCAGGACAGGGTGGCTACGAGCAGTACTTC.

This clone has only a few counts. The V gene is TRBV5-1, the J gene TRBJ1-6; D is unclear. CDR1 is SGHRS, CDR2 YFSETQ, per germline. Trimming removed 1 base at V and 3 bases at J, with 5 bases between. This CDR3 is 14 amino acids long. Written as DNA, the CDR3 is TGCGCCAGCAGCTTGAAGCTCTATAATTCACCCCTCCACTTT. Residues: CASSLKLYNSPLHF.

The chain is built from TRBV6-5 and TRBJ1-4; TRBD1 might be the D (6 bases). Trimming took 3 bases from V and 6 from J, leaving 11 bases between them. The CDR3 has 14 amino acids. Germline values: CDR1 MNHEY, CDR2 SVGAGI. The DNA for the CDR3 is TGTGCCAGCAGTTATGCAGGGGCAGATGAAAAACTGTTTTTT. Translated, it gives CASSYAGADEKLFF.

The CDR3 is CASSLGASTATNEKLFF. CDR3 DNA: TGCGCCAGCAGCTTGGGAGCTAGCACTGCAACTAATGAAAAACTGTTTTTT. The chain carries TRBV5-1 and TRBJ1-4; no definite D call. The germline V and J ends were trimmed by 0 bases and 0 bases, with 12 bases remaining between them. Germline V lookup: CDR1 SGHRS, CDR2 YFSETQ. This CDR3 is built from 17 residues.

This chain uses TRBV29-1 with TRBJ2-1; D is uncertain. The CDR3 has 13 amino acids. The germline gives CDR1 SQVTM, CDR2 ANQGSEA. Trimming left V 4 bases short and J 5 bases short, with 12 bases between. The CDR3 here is CSVGWLGDNEQFF. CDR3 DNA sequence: TGCAGCGTTGGTTGGCTAGGTGACAATGAGCAGTTCTTC.

The CDR3 protein is CASSLARGGGASETQYF. In DNA form, the CDR3 reads TGTGCCAGCAGCTTAGCGCGGGGAGGGGGAGCGTCAGAGACCCAGTACTTC. This chain links TRBV7-2 with TRBJ2-5, with D possibly matching TRBD2 (7 bases). Per germline, CDR1 SGHTA and CDR2 FQGNSA. The CDR3 runs to 17 residues. Trimming took 0 bases from V and 4 from J, leaving 18 bases between them.

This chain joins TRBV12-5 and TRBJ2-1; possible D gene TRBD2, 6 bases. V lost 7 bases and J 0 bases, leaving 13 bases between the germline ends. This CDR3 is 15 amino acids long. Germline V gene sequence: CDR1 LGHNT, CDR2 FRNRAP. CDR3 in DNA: TGTGCTAGTGCTTGGAGGGTGAGCTCCTACAATGAGCAGTTCTTC. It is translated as CASAWRVSSYNEQFF.

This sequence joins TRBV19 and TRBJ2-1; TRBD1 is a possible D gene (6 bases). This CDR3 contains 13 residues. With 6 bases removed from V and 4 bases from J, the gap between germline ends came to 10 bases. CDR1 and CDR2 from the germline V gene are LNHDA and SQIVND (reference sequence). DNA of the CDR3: TGTGCCAGTAGCTCCCAGGGGTACAATGAGCAGTTCTTC. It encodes CASSSQGYNEQFF.

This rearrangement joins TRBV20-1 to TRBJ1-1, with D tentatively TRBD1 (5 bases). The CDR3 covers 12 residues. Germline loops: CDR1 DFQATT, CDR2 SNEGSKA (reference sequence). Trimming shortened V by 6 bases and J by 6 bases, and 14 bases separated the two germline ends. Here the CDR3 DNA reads TGCAGTGCAAGTGGGGCCCCCCCTGAAGCTTTCTTT. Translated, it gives CSASGAPPEAFF.

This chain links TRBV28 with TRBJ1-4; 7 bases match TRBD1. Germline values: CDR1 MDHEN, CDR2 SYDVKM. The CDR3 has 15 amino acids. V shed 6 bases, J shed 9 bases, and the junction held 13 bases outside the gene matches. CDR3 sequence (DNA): TGTGCCAGCAGGGAGGCCGTGACAGGGACGAAAAAACTGTTTTTT. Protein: CASREAVTGTKKLFF.

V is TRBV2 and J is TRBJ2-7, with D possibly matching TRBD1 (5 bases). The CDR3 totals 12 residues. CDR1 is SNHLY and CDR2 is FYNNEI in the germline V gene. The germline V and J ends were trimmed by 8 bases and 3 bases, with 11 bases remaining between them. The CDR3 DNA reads TGTGCCAGCCTAGGGGTAAGCTACGAGCAGTACTTC. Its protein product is CASLGVSYEQYF. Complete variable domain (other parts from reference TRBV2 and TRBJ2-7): EPEVTQTPSHQVTQMGQEVILRCVPISNHLYFYWYRQILGQKVEFLVSFYNNEISEKSEIFDDQFSVERPDGSNFTLKIRSTKLEDSAMYFCASLGVSYEQYFGPGTRLTVT.

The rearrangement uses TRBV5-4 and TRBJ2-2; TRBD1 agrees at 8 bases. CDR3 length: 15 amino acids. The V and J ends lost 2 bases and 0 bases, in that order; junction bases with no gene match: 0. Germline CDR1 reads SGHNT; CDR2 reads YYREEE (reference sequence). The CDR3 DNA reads TGTGCCAGCAGCTTACAGGGGGCGAACACCGGGGAGCTGTTTTTT. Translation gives CASSLQGANTGELFF.

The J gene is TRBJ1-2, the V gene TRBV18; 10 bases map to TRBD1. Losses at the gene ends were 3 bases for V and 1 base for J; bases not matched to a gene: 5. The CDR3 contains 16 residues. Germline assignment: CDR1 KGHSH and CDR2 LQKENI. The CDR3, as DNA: TGTGCCAGCTCACCCCAAGGACAGGGGGTTAACTATGGCTACACCTTC. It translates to CASSPQGQGVNYGYTF.

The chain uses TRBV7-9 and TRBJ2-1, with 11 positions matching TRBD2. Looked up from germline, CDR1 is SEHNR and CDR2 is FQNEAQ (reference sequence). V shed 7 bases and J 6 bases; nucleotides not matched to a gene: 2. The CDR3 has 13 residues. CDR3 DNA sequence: TGTGCCAGCATTCTAGCGGGGGGCAATGAGCAGTTCTTC. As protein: CASILAGGNEQFF.

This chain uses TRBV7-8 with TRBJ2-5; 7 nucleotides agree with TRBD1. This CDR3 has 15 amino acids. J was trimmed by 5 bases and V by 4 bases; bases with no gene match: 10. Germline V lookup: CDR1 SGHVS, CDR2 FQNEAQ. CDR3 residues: CASSSTGQPRETQYF. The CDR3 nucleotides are TGTGCCAGCAGCTCCACGGGACAGCCAAGGGAGACCCAGTACTTC.

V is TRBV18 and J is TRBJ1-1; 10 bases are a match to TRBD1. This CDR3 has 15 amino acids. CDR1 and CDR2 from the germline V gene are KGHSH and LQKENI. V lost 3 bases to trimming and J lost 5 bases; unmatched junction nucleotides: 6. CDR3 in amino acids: CASSPQPGQGTEAFF. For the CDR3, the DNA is TGTGCCAGCTCACCGCAACCGGGACAGGGGACTGAAGCTTTCTTT.

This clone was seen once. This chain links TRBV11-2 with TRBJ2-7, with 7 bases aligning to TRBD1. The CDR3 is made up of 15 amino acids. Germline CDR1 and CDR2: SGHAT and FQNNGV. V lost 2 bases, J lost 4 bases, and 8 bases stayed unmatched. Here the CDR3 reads CASSLSTGINYEQYF. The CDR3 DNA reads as TGTGCCAGCAGCTTATCGACAGGGATTAATTACGAGCAGTACTTC.